Below, one T cell receptor beta chain is given with its context. Its antigen remains unidentified. Via MiXCR, TCRdb re-called the reads, giving one row per CDR3 protein. In the table there are hundreds of thousands of distinct CDR3 sequences, roughly 46% of which are singletons. These data come from a study of T cell repertoires in cytomegalovirus infection. Study observations and caveats: Based on cumulative public TCR beta family frequency, carriers of CMV plus the relevant HLA were identified. Dominating the ex vivo response were HLA-C-restricted CMV-specific TCR beta clonotypes.

The CDR3 consists of 14 residues. The ends lost 8 bases at V and 1 base at J; junction bases unmatched: 7. Germline V gene sequence: CDR1 SEHNR, CDR2 FQNEAQ (reference sequence). Sequencing used cultured PBMCs, obtained from culture after CMV antigen stimulation. The receptor was isolated from a human donor in good health (CMV status not recorded). Some clones in this sample may be carry-over from other donors' samples. The chain couples TRBV7-9 to TRBJ2-7, with 8 bases matching TRBD2. CDR3 amino acids: CASAPQRGSYEQYF. The CDR3 DNA reads TGTGCCAGCGCCCCCCAGCGGGGGTCCTACGAGCAGTACTTC.